The 31 T cell receptor beta chains below were found in one sample sequenced in a study of naive and memory T cell subsets. A UMI-containing oligonucleotide was joined by 3' ligation to the TCR cDNA template. The SP2 primer and nested alpha and beta constant region primers amplified ligated cDNA in four rounds. From the 5' RACE reads, TCRdb called clonotypes with MiXCR, one entry per CDR3 protein. In the table there are about 60,000 distinct CDR3 sequences, 6.5% to 9% of which are singletons. These receptors originate from a female donor in good health.

The rearrangement links TRBV5-1 to TRBJ2-1; 9 nucleotides line up with TRBD2. V dropped 2 bases and J dropped 5; count of bases not matched to a gene: 5. There are 15 residues in the CDR3. Germline V gene lookup returns CDR1 SGHRS and CDR2 YFSETQ. CDR3 in amino acids: CASSFFAGGHNEQFF. CDR3 DNA sequence: TGCGCCAGCAGCTTCTTCGCGGGGGGGCACAATGAGCAGTTCTTC.

V is TRBV27 and J is TRBJ2-1; 8 bases fit TRBD1. The germline V gene encodes CDR1 MNHEY and CDR2 SMNVEV (reference sequence). The V segment lost 4 bases and the J segment 3 bases; nucleotides outside the gene matches: 5. The CDR3 spans 15 residues. The CDR3 region is CASSYSGTGYNEQFF. The DNA for the CDR3 is TGTGCCAGCAGTTACTCCGGGACAGGCTACAATGAGCAGTTCTTC.

This clonotype turned up a few times. V usage is TRBV2 and J usage is TRBJ1-2; 10 positions match TRBD1. With 5 bases clipped from V and 8 bases from J, the junction kept 5 bases outside the gene matches. The CDR3 sequence is 13 residues long. Germline CDR1 SNHLY, CDR2 FYNNEI. This CDR3 reads CASSPGQGTGYTF. CDR3 bases: TGTGCCAGCAGTCCGGGACAGGGGACGGGCTACACCTTC.

The J gene is TRBJ2-7, the V gene TRBV5-1; TRBD2 might be the D (6 bases). Trimming removed 4 bases from V and 0 bases from J, with 17 bases in between. Germline V gives CDR1 SGHRS, CDR2 YFSETQ. The CDR3 consists of 16 residues. The CDR3 nucleotides read TGCGCCAGCAGCCCGTCCCGGGACTTCTACTCCTACGAGCAGTACTTC. It specifies CASSPSRDFYSYEQYF. The complete variable domain, with remaining parts taken from reference TRBV5-1 and TRBJ2-7, reads KAGVTQTPRYLIKTRGQQVTLSCSPISGHRSVSWYQQTPGQGLQFLFEYFSETQRNKGNFPGRFSGRQFSNSRSEMNVSTLELGDSALYLCASSPSRDFYSYEQYFGPGTRLTVT.

The rearrangement uses TRBV4-2 and TRBJ2-2, with TRBD2 identical over 10 bases. CDR3 length equals 15 residues. V gave up 4 bases and J gave up 7 bases; unmatched junction bases: 6. Germline V gene data show CDR1 as LGHNA and CDR2 as YNFKEQ. In DNA form, the CDR3 reads TGTGCCAGCAGCCGATCTAGCGGGGGCGGCGGGGAGCTGTTTTTT. It codes for CASSRSSGGGGELFF.

This clonotype was picked up a small number of times. The CDR3 DNA reads as TGTGCCAGCAGATCGGACAGGGGATTTAAGGGCTACACCTTC. Its protein is CASRSDRGFKGYTF. The rearrangement uses TRBV12-3 or TRBV12-4 and TRBJ1-2, with TRBD1 matching 9 bases. CDR3 size: 14 residues. The V segment lost 6 bases and the J segment 8 bases; nucleotides outside the gene matches: 10.

This clonotype was counted a few times. This rearrangement joins TRBV20-1 to TRBJ2-5, with D tentatively TRBD1 or TRBD2 (5 bases each). Germline-derived CDR1 and CDR2 are DFQATT and SNEGSKA (reference sequence). The CDR3 is 12 residues long. V was cut by 5 bases and J by 9 bases, with 16 bases left in between. The CDR3 region is CSARASGAAQYF. DNA for the CDR3: TGCAGTGCTCGGGCCTCCGGGGCGGCCCAGTACTTC.

This clonotype came up many times. The V gene is TRBV20-1, the J gene TRBJ1-6; D might be TRBD1 (6 bases). V shed 5 bases and J shed 4 bases, with 12 bases lying between them. The V gene's germline CDR1 is DFQATT and CDR2 SNEGSKA (reference sequence). The CDR3 loop spans 14 amino acids. CDR3: CSAYPGQYNSPLHF. CDR3 sequence (DNA): TGCAGTGCTTACCCTGGACAGTATAATTCACCCCTCCACTTT.

This clonotype occurred a few times. The chain joins TRBV7-3 to TRBJ2-1; D is ambiguous. This CDR3 has 15 amino acids. Germline V gene data show CDR1 as SGHTA and CDR2 as FQGTGA. V shed 8 bases and J shed 6 bases, with 20 bases lying between them. The CDR3, as DNA: TGTGCCAGCCGGCCTGATAGTACCCAACCCAATGAGCAGTTCTTC. Translation gives CASRPDSTQPNEQFF.

This clonotype was detected only a few times. The J gene is TRBJ2-7, the V gene TRBV7-9, with 9 bases that match TRBD2. The V gene's germline CDR1 is SEHNR and CDR2 FQNEAQ (reference sequence). The V gene end was trimmed by 5 bases and the J gene end by 4 bases; junction bases not matched to a gene: 12. This CDR3 is 16 amino acids long. CDR3 in amino acids: CASSPTRSGRPYEQYF. CDR3 bases: TGTGCCAGCAGCCCCACAAGGAGCGGGAGGCCTTACGAGCAGTACTTC.

This clonotype has a handful of counts. The rearrangement uses TRBV7-9 and TRBJ1-5, with D unresolved. CDR1 and CDR2 (germline): SEHNR, FQNEAQ (reference sequence). The germline V and J ends were trimmed by 0 bases and 6 bases, with 9 bases remaining between them. This CDR3 has 14 amino acids. The CDR3 DNA is TGTGCCAGCAGCTTAGCGCCCGACCGTCAGCCCCAGCATTTT. This encodes CASSLAPDRQPQHF.

This chain uses TRBV5-1 with TRBJ2-5; 7 bases line up with TRBD1. Germline CDR1 and CDR2: SGHRS and YFSETQ. The CDR3 sequence is 18 residues long. V was clipped by 0 bases and J by 5 bases; unmatched bases: 16. CDR3 nucleotides: TGCGCCAGCAGCTTGGATATCCCCGGGACAGCGCCGCCGGAGACCCAGTACTTC. Amino acid sequence: CASSLDIPGTAPPETQYF.

Only a few counts were recorded for this clonotype. This chain connects TRBV10-3 to TRBJ2-7; TRBD1 matches at 9 bases. The CDR3 has 13 amino acids. Germline CDR1 is ENHRY and CDR2 is SYGVKD. Unmatched junction bases numbered 7, after V lost 8 bases and J lost 5 bases. CDR3 region: CAIPGDRAHEQYF. The CDR3 bases are TGTGCCATCCCCGGGGACAGGGCCCACGAGCAGTACTTC.

In this sample, this clonotype turned up a few times. V usage is TRBV12-3 or TRBV12-4 and J usage is TRBJ2-3; D may match TRBD1 or TRBD2 (6 bases each). This CDR3 contains 16 residues. V lost 3 bases and J 6 bases, leaving 19 bases between the germline ends. The CDR3 region is CASSFGGLRRVDTQYF. CDR3 sequence (DNA): TGTGCCAGCAGTTTTGGGGGGCTTCGCCGGGTGGATACGCAGTATTTT.

This clonotype was seen repeatedly, ten times or more. The chain couples TRBV6-6 to TRBJ1-6; the match to TRBD1 covers 8 bases. CDR3 length: 17 residues. The germline V gene has CDR1 MNHNY and CDR2 SVGAGI (reference sequence). J was trimmed by 10 bases and V by 0 bases; bases with no gene match: 11. CDR3 sequence: CASSYSFDRGLGSPLHF. DNA of the CDR3: TGTGCCAGCAGTTACTCTTTTGACAGGGGTTTAGGGTCACCCCTCCACTTT.

This clonotype occurred many times. This chain links TRBV18 with TRBJ2-5; D unresolved. The CDR3 is made up of 14 amino acids. From germline, CDR1 is KGHSH and CDR2 LQKENI. Between the trimmed V and J ends, which lost 0 bases and 3 bases, there was a span of 8 bases. CDR3 sequence reads: CASSPPLGEETQYF. CDR3 bases: TGTGCCAGCTCACCACCGCTCGGAGAAGAGACCCAGTACTTC. The whole variable domain, remainder taken from reference TRBV18 and TRBJ2-5, is NAGVMQNPRHLVRRRGQEARLRCSPMKGHSHVYWYRQLPEEGLKFMVYLQKENIIDESGMPKERFSAEFPKEGPSILRIQQVVRGDSAAYFCASSPPLGEETQYFGPGTRLLVL.

The table lists this clonotype with many counts. The chain joins TRBV4-1 to TRBJ1-2; 9 bases map to TRBD1. The CDR3 runs 18 residues. Germline V CDR1 and CDR2: MGHRA, YSYEKL. The trim removed 1 base at V and 1 base at J, leaving 10 bases unmatched. CDR3 sequence reads: CASSQASYPGQGNYGYTF. The CDR3 DNA follows: TGCGCCAGCAGCCAAGCCTCTTACCCGGGACAGGGTAACTATGGCTACACCTTC.

The chain combines TRBV27 with TRBJ1-1; no clear D gene. The V end lost 6 bases, the J end lost 1 base, and 9 bases lay between the germline ends. The CDR3 length is 13 residues. Germline V gene lookup returns CDR1 MNHEY and CDR2 SMNVEV (reference sequence). CDR3 in amino acids: CASRVARNTEAFF. As DNA, the CDR3 is TGTGCCAGCAGAGTCGCACGGAACACTGAAGCTTTCTTT.

This clonotype occurred many times. This chain connects TRBV12-3 or TRBV12-4 to TRBJ1-6; 12 bases agree with TRBD1. The CDR3 runs 18 residues. The V gene end was trimmed by 10 bases and the J gene end by 7 bases; junction bases not matched to a gene: 17. The CDR3 spells CATRTGTGGAASNSPLHF. In DNA, the CDR3 is TGTGCCACCAGAACCGGGACAGGGGGCGCAGCATCCAATTCACCCCTCCACTTT.

This chain joins TRBV27 and TRBJ2-7; D is unresolved. Between the trimmed V and J ends, which lost 8 bases and 0 bases, there was a span of 8 bases. CDR1 and CDR2 from the germline V gene are MNHEY and SMNVEV (reference sequence). CDR3 size: 12 residues. The chain's CDR3 is CASYTVSYEQYF. In DNA, the CDR3 is TGTGCCAGCTACACTGTCTCCTACGAGCAGTACTTC.

This clonotype was seen more than once but under ten times. The rearrangement links TRBV11-1 to TRBJ1-1; possible D gene TRBD1, 6 bases. Per the germline V gene, CDR1 is SGHAT and CDR2 is FQDESV (reference sequence). There are 13 residues in the CDR3. Trimming left V 2 bases short and J 3 bases short, with 7 bases between. The CDR3, as DNA: TGTGCCAGCAGCTTACAGGGGTACACTGAAGCTTTCTTT. Protein sequence: CASSLQGYTEAFF. The entire variable domain, with the rest obtained from reference TRBV11-1 and TRBJ1-1, is as follows: EAEVAQSPRYKITEKSQAVAFWCDPISGHATLYWYRQILGQGPELLVQFQDESVVDDSQLPKDRFSAERLKGVDSTLKIQPAELGDSAMYLCASSLQGYTEAFFGQGTRLTVV.

The chain combines TRBV27 with TRBJ1-1; TRBD1 aligns across 8 bases. The germline CDR1 and CDR2 sequences are MNHEY and SMNVEV (reference sequence). V shed 5 bases and J 4 bases; nucleotides not matched to a gene: 9. CDR3 size: 15 residues. The CDR3 bases are TGTGCCAGCAGTACGCGGACAGGGAGGGTCACTGAAGCTTTCTTT. Translation: CASSTRTGRVTEAFF.

The J gene is TRBJ2-1, the V gene TRBV7-6; a possible D gene is TRBD2 (7 bases). From germline, CDR1 is SGHVS and CDR2 FNYEAQ. The CDR3 extends over 16 amino acids. Trimming cost V 1 base and J 0 bases, with 10 bases left between them. The CDR3 nucleotides read TGTGCCAGCAGCTTAGAGGGGGGGGTCTCCTACAATGAGCAGTTCTTC. It encodes CASSLEGGVSYNEQFF.

The table lists this clonotype with many counts. The chain is built from TRBV7-9 and TRBJ1-1; no firm D call. Trimming shortened V by 4 bases and J by 0 bases, and 6 bases separated the two germline ends. The CDR3 is 13 amino acids. Germline V CDR1 and CDR2: SEHNR, FQNEAQ (reference sequence). CDR3 in DNA: TGTGCCAGCAGCTCTGGGGTGAACACTGAAGCTTTCTTT. Protein: CASSSGVNTEAFF.

This rearrangement joins TRBV12-3 or TRBV12-4 to TRBJ2-5; TRBD1 might be the D (5 bases). Deletions cut 7 bases from V and 2 bases from J, with 11 bases between. This CDR3 is 13 amino acids long. CDR3 sequence reads: CASTLGQQETQYF. The CDR3 bases are TGTGCCAGCACCCTGGGGCAGCAAGAGACCCAGTACTTC.

This clonotype was picked up many times. The rearrangement links TRBV11-2 to TRBJ1-1; D is unclear. Per germline, CDR1 SGHAT and CDR2 FQNNGV. This CDR3 has 13 amino acids. V lost 3 bases and J 1 base, leaving 6 bases between the germline ends. This CDR3 is CASSLWQNTEAFF. The CDR3, as DNA: TGTGCCAGCAGCTTGTGGCAGAACACTGAAGCTTTCTTT.

Many counts were recorded for this clonotype. The chain joins TRBV20-1 to TRBJ1-2; D gene uncertain. The CDR3 has 17 amino acids. V was clipped by 3 bases and J by 0 bases, with 20 bases between them. Germline values: CDR1 DFQATT, CDR2 SNEGSKA (reference sequence). In nucleotides, the CDR3 is TGCAGTGCTAGCCTCTTTTTGCCAGGAGACACTAACTATGGCTACACCTTC. This encodes CSASLFLPGDTNYGYTF.

This clonotype has ten or more counts. This chain uses TRBV13 with TRBJ1-1, with D perhaps TRBD1 (6 bases). Germline V CDR1 and CDR2: PRHDT, FYEKMQ (reference sequence). Deletions cut 5 bases from V and 10 bases from J, with 17 bases between. This CDR3 contains 13 residues. The CDR3 sequence: CASSTYRDPGAFF. The CDR3 bases are TGTGCCAGCAGCACCTACAGGGACCCGGGAGCTTTCTTT. The complete variable domain, with remaining parts taken from reference TRBV13 and TRBJ1-1, reads AAGVIQSPRHLIKEKRETATLKCYPIPRHDTVYWYQQGPGQDPQFLISFYEKMQSDKGSIPDRFSAQQFSDYHSELNMSSLELGDSALYFCASSTYRDPGAFFGQGTRLTVV.

This clonotype was observed many times. The chain joins TRBV11-2 to TRBJ1-1; D gene ambiguous. The ends were cut back, 1 base at V and 4 bases at J, with 13 bases in the middle. The germline V gene has CDR1 SGHAT and CDR2 FQNNGV. CDR3 length equals 15 residues. CDR3 in DNA: TGTGCCAGCAGCTTAGCGGTCGAGGGTTTCACTGAAGCTTTCTTT. Protein sequence: CASSLAVEGFTEAFF.

This clonotype was found many times. The V and J genes are TRBV18 and TRBJ1-1, with 10 bases fitting TRBD1. V lost 1 base, J lost 2 bases, and 7 bases stayed unmatched. Germline CDR1 and CDR2: KGHSH and LQKENI. This CDR3 has 17 residues. The DNA of the CDR3 is TGTGCCAGCTCACCACTGAGACAGGGGGCGCATAACACTGAAGCTTTCTTT. This codes for CASSPLRQGAHNTEAFF.

This clonotype appeared a few times. This chain connects TRBV3-1 to TRBJ2-1; D gene ambiguous. The CDR3 length is 13 residues. Germline V gene lookup returns CDR1 LGHDT and CDR2 YNNKEL (reference sequence). V was shortened by 5 bases and J by 8 bases, with 13 bases between the two germline ends. The chain's CDR3 is CASSFGPADEQFF. As DNA, the CDR3 is TGTGCCAGCAGCTTTGGACCGGCGGATGAGCAGTTCTTC.